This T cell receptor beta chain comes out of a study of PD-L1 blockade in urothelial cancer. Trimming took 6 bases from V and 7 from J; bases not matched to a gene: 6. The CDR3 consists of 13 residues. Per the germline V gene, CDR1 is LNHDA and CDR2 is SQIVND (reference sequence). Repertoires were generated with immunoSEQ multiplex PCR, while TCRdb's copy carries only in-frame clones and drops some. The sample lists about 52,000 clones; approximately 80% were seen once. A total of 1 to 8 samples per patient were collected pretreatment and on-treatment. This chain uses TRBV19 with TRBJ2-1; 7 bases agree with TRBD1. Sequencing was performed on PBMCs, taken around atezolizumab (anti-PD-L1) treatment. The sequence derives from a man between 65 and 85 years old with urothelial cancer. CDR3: CASRGQRYNEQFF. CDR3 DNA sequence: TGTGCCAGTAGGGGACAGAGATATAATGAGCAGTTCTTC.